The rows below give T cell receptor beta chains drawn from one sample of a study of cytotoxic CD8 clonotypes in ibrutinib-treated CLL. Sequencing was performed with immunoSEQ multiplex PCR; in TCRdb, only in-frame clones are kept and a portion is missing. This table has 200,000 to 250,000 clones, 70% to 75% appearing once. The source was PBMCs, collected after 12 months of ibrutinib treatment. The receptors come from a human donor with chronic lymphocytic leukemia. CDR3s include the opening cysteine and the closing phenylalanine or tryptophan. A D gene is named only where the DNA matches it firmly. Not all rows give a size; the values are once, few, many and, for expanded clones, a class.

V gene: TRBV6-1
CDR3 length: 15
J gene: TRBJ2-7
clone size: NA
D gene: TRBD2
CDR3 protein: CASRRTSGTTYEQYF
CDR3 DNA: TGTGCCAGCAGACGGACTAGCGGGACGACCTACGAGCAGTACTTC

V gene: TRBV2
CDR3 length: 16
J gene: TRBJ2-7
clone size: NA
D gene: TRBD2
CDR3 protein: CASNSGRAGFGREQYF
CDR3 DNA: TGTGCCAGCAATAGCGGGAGGGCGGGATTCGGAAGGGAGCAGTACTTC

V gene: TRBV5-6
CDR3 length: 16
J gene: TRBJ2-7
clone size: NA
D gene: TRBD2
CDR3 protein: CASSLARTSGTYEQYF
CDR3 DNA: TGTGCCAGCAGCTTGGCCCGAACTAGCGGGACCTACGAGCAGTACTTC

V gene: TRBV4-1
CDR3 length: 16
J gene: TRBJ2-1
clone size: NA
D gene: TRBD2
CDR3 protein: CASSQGYGGVYNEQFF
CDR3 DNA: TGCGCCAGCAGCCAAGGGTACGGGGGGGTATACAATGAGCAGTTCTTC

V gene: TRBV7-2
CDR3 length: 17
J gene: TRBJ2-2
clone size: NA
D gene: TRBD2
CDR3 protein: CASSSRLAGANTGELFF
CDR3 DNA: TGTGCCAGCAGCTCCCGGCTAGCGGGGGCTAACACCGGGGAGCTGTTTTTT

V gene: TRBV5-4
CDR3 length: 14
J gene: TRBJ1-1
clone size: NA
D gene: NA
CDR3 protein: CASSLASMNTEAFF
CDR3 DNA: TGTGCCAGCAGCTTGGCCAGTATGAACACTGAAGCTTTCTTT

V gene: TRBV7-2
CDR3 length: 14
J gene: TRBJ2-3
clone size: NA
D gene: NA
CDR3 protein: CASSLRGPTDTQYF
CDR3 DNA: TGTGCCAGCAGCTTGCGCGGGCCAACAGATACGCAGTATTTT

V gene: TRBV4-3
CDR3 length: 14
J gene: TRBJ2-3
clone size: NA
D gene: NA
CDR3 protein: CASSQDGRGGTQYF
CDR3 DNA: TGCGCCAGCAGCCAAGATGGAAGGGGGGGCACGCAGTATTTT

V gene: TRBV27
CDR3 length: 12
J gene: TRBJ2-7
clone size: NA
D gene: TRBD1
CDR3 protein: CASSLRQGRQYF
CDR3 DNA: TGTGCCAGCAGTCTCCGACAGGGGCGGCAGTACTTC

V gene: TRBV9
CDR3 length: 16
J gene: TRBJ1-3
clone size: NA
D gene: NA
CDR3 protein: CASSVVGGAVGNTIYF
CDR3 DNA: TGTGCCAGCAGCGTAGTAGGGGGGGCTGTTGGAAACACCATATATTTT

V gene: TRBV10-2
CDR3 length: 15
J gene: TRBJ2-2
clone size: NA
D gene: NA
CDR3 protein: CASRMTTSMDGELFF
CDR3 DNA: TGCGCCAGCAGGATGACTACGTCTATGGACGGGGAGCTGTTTTTT

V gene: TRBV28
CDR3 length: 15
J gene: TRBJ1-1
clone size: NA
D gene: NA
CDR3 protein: CATLSLERPNTEAFF
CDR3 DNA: TGTGCCACACTATCTCTGGAGAGGCCGAACACTGAAGCTTTCTTT

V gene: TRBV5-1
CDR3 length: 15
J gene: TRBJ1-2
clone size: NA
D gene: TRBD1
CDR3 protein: CASSSGTGGNYGYTF
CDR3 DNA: TGCGCCAGCAGCTCTGGGACAGGGGGAAACTATGGCTACACCTTC

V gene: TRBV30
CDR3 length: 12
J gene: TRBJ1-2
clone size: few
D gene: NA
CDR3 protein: CAWSGGTYGYTF
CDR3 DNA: TGTGCCTGGAGTGGAGGGACCTATGGCTACACCTTC

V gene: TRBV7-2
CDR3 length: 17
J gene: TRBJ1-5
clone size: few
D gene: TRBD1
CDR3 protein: CASSSGQGRWGNQPQHF
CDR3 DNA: TGTGCCAGCAGCTCCGGACAGGGCCGTTGGGGTAATCAGCCCCAGCATTTT

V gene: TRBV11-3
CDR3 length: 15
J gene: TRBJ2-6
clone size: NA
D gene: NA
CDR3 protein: CASSEGGTGANVLTF
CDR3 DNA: TGTGCCAGCAGCGAGGGGGGCACTGGGGCCAACGTCCTGACTTTC

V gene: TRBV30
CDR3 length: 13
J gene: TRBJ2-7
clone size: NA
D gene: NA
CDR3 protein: CAWSVQIKGEQYF
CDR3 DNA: TGTGCCTGGAGTGTACAAATAAAGGGGGAGCAGTACTTC

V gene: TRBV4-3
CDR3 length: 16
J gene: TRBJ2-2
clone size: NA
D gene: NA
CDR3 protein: CASSQDRDSITGELFF
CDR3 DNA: TGCGCCAGCAGCCAAGATAGGGACTCGATCACCGGGGAGCTGTTTTTT

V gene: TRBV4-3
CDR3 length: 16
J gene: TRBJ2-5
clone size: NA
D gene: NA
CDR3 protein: CASSQDYRRNQETQYF
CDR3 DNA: TGCGCCAGCAGCCAGGATTACAGGAGGAACCAAGAGACCCAGTACTTC

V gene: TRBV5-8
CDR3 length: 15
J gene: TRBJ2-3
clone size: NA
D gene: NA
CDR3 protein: CASSYPPQITDTQYF
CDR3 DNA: TGTGCCAGCAGCTATCCGCCACAGATCACAGATACGCAGTATTTT

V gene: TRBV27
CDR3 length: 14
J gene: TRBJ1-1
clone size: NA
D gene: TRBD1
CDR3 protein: CASSHRGWNTEAFF
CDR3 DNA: TGTGCCAGCAGCCACAGGGGTTGGAACACTGAAGCTTTCTTT

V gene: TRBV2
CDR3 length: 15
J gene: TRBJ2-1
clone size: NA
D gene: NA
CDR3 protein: CASSGGGHSYNEQFF
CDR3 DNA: TGTGCCAGCAGTGGCGGGGGCCACTCCTACAATGAGCAGTTCTTC

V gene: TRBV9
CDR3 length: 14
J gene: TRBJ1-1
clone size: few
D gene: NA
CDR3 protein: CASSVVGSGGEAFF
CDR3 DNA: TGTGCCAGCAGCGTAGTTGGATCAGGAGGTGAAGCTTTCTTT

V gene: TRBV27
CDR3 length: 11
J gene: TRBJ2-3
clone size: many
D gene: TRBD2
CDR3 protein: CASSLSGAQYF
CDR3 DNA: TGTGCCAGCAGTTTAAGCGGGGCGCAGTATTTT

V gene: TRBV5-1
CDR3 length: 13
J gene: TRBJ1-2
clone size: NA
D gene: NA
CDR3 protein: CASSLGRAYGYTF
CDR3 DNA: TGCGCCAGCAGCCTTGGACGGGCCTATGGCTACACCTTC

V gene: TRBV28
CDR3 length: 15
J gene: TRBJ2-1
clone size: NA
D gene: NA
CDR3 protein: CASSLWPQGPNEQFF
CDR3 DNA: TGTGCCAGCAGTTTATGGCCACAGGGTCCAAATGAGCAGTTCTTC

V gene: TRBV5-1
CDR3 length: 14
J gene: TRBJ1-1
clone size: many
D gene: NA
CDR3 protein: CASSRDGAGTEAFF
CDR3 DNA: TGCGCCAGCAGCAGGGACGGGGCTGGCACTGAAGCTTTCTTT

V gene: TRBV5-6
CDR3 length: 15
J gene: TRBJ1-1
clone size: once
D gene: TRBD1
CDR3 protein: CASSFRGRVLTEAFF
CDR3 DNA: TGTGCCAGCAGTTTTAGGGGGCGCGTACTTACTGAAGCTTTCTTT

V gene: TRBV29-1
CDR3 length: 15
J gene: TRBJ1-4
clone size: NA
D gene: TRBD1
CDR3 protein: CSARDRGLTNEKLFF
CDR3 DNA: TGCAGCGCTCGGGACAGGGGATTAACTAATGAAAAACTGTTTTTT

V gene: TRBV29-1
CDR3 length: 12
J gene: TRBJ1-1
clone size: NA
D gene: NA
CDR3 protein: CSVEGLGTEAFF
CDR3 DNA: TGCAGCGTTGAAGGGCTGGGGACTGAAGCTTTCTTT

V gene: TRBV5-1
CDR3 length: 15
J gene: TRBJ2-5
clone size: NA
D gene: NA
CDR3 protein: CATALKTDTTATQYF
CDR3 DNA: TGCGCCACCGCCCTTAAAACCGACACCACGGCGACCCAGTACTTC

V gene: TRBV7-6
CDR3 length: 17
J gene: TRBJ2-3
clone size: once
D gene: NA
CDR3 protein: CASSPYGGQGQKDTQYF
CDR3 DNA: TGTGCCAGCAGCCCCTATGGGGGTCAGGGGCAGAAAGATACGCAGTATTTT

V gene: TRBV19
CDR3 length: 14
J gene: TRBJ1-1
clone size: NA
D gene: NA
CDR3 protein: CASSIPTGTTEAFF
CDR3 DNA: TGTGCCAGTAGTATCCCGACCGGGACAACTGAAGCTTTCTTT

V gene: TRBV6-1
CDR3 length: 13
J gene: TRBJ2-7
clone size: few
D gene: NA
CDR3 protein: CASSDRVGYEQYF
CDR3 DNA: TGTGCCAGCAGTGACAGGGTCGGCTACGAGCAGTACTTC

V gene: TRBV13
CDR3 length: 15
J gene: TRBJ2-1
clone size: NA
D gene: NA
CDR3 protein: CASSLMTQYWNEQFF
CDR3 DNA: TGTGCCAGCAGCTTAATGACTCAGTACTGGAATGAGCAGTTCTTC